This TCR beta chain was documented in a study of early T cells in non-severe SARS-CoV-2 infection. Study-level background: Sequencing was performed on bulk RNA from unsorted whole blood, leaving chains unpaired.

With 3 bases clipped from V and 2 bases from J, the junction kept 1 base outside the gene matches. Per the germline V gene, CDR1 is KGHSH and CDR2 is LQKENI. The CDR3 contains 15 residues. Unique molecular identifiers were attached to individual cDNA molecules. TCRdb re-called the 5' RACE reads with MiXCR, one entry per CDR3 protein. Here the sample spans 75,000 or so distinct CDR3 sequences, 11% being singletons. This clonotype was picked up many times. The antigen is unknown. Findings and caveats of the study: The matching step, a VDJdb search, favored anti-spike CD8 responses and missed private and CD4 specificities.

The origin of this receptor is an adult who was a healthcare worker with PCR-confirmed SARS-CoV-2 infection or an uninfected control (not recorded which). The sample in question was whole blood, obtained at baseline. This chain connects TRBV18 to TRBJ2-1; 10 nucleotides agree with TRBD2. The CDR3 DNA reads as TGTGCCAGCTCACCCAGCGGGGGGGCCTACAATGAGCAGTTCTTC. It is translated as CASSPSGGAYNEQFF.